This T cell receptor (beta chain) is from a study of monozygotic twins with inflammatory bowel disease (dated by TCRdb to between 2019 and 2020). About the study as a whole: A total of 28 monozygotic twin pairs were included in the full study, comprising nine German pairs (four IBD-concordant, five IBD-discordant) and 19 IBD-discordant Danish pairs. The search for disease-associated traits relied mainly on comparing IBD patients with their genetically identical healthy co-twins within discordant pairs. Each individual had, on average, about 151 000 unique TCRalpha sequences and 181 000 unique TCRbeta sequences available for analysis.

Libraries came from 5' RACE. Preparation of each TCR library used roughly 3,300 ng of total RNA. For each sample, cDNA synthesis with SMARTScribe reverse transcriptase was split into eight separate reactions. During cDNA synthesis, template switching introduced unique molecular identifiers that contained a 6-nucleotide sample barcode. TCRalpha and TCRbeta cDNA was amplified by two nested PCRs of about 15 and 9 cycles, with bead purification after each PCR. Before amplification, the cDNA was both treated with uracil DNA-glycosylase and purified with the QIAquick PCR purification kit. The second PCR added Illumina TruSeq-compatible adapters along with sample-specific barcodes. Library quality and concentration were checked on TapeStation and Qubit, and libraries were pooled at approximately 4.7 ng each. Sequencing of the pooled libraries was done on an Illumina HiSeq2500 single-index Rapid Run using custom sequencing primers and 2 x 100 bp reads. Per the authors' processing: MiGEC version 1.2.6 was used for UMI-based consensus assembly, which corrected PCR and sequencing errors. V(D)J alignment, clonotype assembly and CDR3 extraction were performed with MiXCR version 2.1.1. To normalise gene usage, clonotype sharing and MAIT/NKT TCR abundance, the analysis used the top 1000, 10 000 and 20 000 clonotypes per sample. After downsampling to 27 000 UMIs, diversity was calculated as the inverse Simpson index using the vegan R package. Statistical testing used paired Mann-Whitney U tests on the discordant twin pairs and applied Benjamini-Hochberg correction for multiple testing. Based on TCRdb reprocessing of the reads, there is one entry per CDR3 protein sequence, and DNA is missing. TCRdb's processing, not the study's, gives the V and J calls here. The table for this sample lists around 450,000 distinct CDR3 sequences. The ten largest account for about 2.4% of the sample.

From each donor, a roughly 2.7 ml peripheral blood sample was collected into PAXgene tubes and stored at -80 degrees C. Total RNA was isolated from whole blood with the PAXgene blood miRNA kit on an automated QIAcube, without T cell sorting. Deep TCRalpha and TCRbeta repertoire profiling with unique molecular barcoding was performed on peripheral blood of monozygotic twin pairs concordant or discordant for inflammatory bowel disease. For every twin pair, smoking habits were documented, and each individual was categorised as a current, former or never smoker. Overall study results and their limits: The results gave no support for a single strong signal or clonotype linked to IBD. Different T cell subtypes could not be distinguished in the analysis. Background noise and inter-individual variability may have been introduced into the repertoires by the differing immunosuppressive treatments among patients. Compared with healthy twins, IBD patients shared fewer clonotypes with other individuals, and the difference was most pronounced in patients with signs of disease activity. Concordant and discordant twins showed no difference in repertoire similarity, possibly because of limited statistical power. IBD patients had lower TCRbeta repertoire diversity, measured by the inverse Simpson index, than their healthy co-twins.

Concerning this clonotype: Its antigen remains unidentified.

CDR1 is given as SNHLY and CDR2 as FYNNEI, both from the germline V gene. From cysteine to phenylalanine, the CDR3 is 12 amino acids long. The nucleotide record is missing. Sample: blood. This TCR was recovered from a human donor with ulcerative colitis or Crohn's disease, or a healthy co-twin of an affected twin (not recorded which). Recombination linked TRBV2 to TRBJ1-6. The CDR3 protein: CASSISPSPLHF.